The 8 T cell receptor beta chains listed next were all sequenced from one sample in a study of PD-1 blockade in classical Hodgkin lymphoma. Libraries were prepared by immunoSEQ multiplex PCR; TCRdb keeps only in-frame clonotypes and omits some of them. Of some 90,000 clones listed, about 90% are singletons. Each patient experienced a relapse that followed autologous stem cell transplantation, and brentuximab vedotin exposure varied. This specimen was peripheral blood mononuclear cells (PBMCs), taken before the second cycle of nivolumab. These receptors were obtained from a human donor with classical Hodgkin lymphoma.

In nucleotides, the CDR3 is TGTGCCAGCAGCCATACAAGAGCCTTTATTAACAATGAGCAGTTCTTC. Its translation is CASSHTRAFINNEQFF. This chain uses TRBV14 with TRBJ2-1; no firm D call. Per the germline V gene, CDR1 is SGHDN and CDR2 is FVKESK. The ends were cut back, 3 bases at V and 5 bases at J, with 17 bases in the middle. The CDR3 is 16 residues long.

The chain couples TRBV18 to TRBJ2-7; 12 bases line up with TRBD2. The CDR3 is 15 residues long. Losses at the gene ends were 4 bases for V and 4 bases for J; bases not matched to a gene: 5. Germline CDR1 reads KGHSH; CDR2 reads LQKENI. The CDR3 DNA reads TGTGCCAGCTCACGACTAGCGGGAGACGGATACGAGCAGTACTTC. Its translation: CASSRLAGDGYEQYF.

V gene TRBV6-1 combines with J gene TRBJ2-7; tentative D call: TRBD1 (5 bases). CDR1 is MNHNS and CDR2 is SASEGT in the germline V gene. Trimming removed 2 bases from V and 4 bases from J, with 18 bases in between. CDR3 size: 16 residues. As DNA, the CDR3 is TGTGCCAGCAGTGAACCCATTCTTCAACAGGCTTACGAGCAGTACTTC. Its translation is CASSEPILQQAYEQYF.

This rearrangement joins TRBV4-1 to TRBJ1-1; possibly TRBD1 for D (6 bases). The CDR3 loop spans 17 amino acids. The V gene's germline CDR1 is MGHRA and CDR2 YSYEKL. The V and J ends lost 0 bases and 3 bases respectively, with 17 bases between them. CDR3 protein: CASSQDIGGAMDTEAFF. As DNA, the CDR3 is TGCGCCAGCAGCCAAGACATTGGGGGCGCGATGGACACTGAAGCTTTCTTT.

This chain connects TRBV6-5 to TRBJ2-7, with a possible D match to TRBD1 (6 bases). This CDR3 comprises 13 residues. Per the germline V gene, CDR1 is MNHEY and CDR2 is SVGAGI. The V gene lost 6 bases and the J gene lost 1 base, with 10 bases spanning the gap. The DNA for the CDR3 is TGTGCCAGCAGCCGACAGGAGTCCTACGAGCAGTACTTC. It yields the protein CASSRQESYEQYF.

This clone appeared a single time. This chain links TRBV4-1 with TRBJ2-2; tentative D call: TRBD1 (5 bases). Germline lookup yields CDR1 MGHRA and CDR2 YSYEKL. V lost 8 bases to trimming and J lost 7 bases, with 20 bases between them. This CDR3 region has 15 residues. The CDR3 loop is CASHGPSHRGGELFF. CDR3 bases: TGCGCCAGCCACGGGCCCTCTCATAGGGGCGGGGAGCTGTTTTTT.

The chain uses TRBV15 and TRBJ1-1; 7 positions match TRBD1. The CDR3 runs to 13 residues. The germline V gene has CDR1 LNHNV and CDR2 YYDKDF (reference sequence). The V segment lost 1 base and the J segment 5 bases; nucleotides outside the gene matches: 1. The CDR3 region has the DNA TGTGCCACCAGCAGAGCAGGGGGGACTGAAGCTTTCTTT. It yields the protein CATSRAGGTEAFF.

Only one count was recorded for this clone. The V and J genes are TRBV10-2 and TRBJ1-2; 12 nucleotides line up with TRBD1. V lost 4 bases to trimming and J lost 4 bases; unmatched junction nucleotides: 4. This CDR3 is 15 amino acids long. CDR1 WSHSY and CDR2 SAAADI come from the germline V gene. CDR3 nucleotide sequence: TGCGCCAGCAGTGCCGGGACAGGGGGCGGCTATGGCTACACCTTC. Translating gives CASSAGTGGGYGYTF.